The text below deals with one TCR beta chain. Its specificity is unknown. Time point in this sample: blood 4 weeks post-SBRT, at nephrectomy. Stated treatment: 15 Gy SBRT to primary tumor, nephrectomy 4 weeks later. Nephrectomy followed 15 Gy stereotactic body radiation by 4 weeks. The tumor was a clear cell renal cell carcinoma. This CDR3 has 13 residues. Germline assignment: CDR1 GTSNPN and CDR2 SVGIG (reference sequence). Deletions cut 1 base from V and 10 bases from J, with 14 bases between. Profiled with immunoSEQ multiplex PCR; TCRdb holds only in-frame clones, not every one. The table includes 150,000 to 200,000 clones, about 87% detected once. The data belong to a study of radiation and T cells in renal cell carcinoma. Study-level points and caveats: Top tumor clonotypes rose in blood 2 weeks post-radiation, then contracted. Baseline intratumoral clonotype presence is unknown without pretreatment biopsies.

The gene calls are TRBV30 and TRBJ2-1, with D unresolved. This clonotype was obtained from a woman between 50 and 59 years old with renal cell carcinoma. Sequencing was performed on blood, taken from a patient whose treatment included radiotherapy and nephrectomy. CDR3 sequence: CAWSGPLTGEQFF. CDR3 coding DNA: TGTGCCTGGAGTGGCCCTCTTACGGGCGAGCAGTTCTTC.